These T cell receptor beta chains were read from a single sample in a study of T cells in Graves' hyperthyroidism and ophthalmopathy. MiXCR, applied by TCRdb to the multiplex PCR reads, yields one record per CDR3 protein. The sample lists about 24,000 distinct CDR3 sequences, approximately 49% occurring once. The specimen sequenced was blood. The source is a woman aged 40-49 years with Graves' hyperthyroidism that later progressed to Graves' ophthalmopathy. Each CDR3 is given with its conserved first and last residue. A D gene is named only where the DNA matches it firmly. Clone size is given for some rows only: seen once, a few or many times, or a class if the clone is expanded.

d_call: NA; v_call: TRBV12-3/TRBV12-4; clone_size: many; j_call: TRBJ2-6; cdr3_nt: TGTGCCAGCAGTTTAGGTCCCTCTGGGGCCAACGTCCTGACTTTC; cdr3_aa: CASSLGPSGANVLTF
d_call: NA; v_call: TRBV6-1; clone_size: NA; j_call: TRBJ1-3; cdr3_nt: TGTGCCAGCAGTGACTACAGTGATCTCTCTGGAAACACCATATATTTT; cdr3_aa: CASSDYSDLSGNTIYF
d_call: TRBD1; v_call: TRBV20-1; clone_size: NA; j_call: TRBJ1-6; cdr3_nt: TGCAGTGCTAGAGTGACAGGGGGGAATTCACCCCTCCACTTT; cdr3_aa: CSARVTGGNSPLHF
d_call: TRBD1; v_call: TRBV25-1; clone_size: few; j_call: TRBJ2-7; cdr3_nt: TGTGCCAGCAGCCCCTGGACAGGGGACGAGCAGTACTTC; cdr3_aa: CASSPWTGDEQYF
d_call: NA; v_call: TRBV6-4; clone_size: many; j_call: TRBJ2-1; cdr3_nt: TGTGCCAGCAGTGCGGGAGAAAACAATGAGCAGTTCTTC; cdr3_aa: CASSAGENNEQFF
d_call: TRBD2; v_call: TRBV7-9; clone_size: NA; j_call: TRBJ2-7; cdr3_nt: TGTGCCAGCAGCGGGGGTGTAGCGGGAGCTGGGGGCCGGGAGATCTACGAGCAGTACTTC; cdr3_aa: CASSGGVAGAGGREIYEQYF
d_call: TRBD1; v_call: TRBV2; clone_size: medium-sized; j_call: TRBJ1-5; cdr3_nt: TGTGCCGGGACAGTAAATAGCAATCAGCCCCAGCATTTT; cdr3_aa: CAGTVNSNQPQHF
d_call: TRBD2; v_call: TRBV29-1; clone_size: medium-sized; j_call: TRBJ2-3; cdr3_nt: TGCAGCGTATCTAGCGGGAGAACAGATACGCAGTATTTT; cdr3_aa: CSVSSGRTDTQYF
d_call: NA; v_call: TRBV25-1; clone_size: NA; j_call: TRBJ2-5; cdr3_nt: TGTGCCAGCAGTGATACAAGGAGGGATAAGACCCAGTACTTC; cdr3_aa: CASSDTRRDKTQYF
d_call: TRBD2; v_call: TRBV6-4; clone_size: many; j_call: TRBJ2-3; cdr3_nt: TGTGCCAGTGCTAGCGGCCCCACAGATACGCAGTATTTT; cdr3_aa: CASASGPTDTQYF
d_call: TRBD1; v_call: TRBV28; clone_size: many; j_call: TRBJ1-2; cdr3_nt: TGTGCCAGCAGTGAAACAGGGGGCTATGGCTACACCTTC; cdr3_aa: CASSETGGYGYTF
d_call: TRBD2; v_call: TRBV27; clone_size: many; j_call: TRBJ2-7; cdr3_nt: TGTGCCAGCAGGACGGCCGGGACTAGCGACTACGAGCAGTACTTC; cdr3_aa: CASRTAGTSDYEQYF
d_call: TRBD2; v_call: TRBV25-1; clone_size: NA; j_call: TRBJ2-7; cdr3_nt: TGTGCCAGCAGTGGACTAGCGGGAAAGTCCCACGAGCAGTACTTC; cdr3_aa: CASSGLAGKSHEQYF
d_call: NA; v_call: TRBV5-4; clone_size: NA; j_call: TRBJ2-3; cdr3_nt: TGTGCCAGCAGTTCGGGCGGAAGCACAGATACGCAGTATTTT; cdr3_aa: CASSSGGSTDTQYF
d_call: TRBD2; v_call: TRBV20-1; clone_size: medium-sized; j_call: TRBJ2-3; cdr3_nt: TGCAGTGCTATAGCGGGAGGAGGGCCAGATACGCAGTATTTT; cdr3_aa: CSAIAGGGPDTQYF
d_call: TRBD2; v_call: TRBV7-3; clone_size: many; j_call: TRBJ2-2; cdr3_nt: TGTGCCAGCAGCTCCGTAGCGGGAGTGAACACCGGGGAGCTGTTTTTT; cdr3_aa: CASSSVAGVNTGELFF
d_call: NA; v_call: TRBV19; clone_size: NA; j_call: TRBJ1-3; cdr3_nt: TGTGCCAGTAGTATCGGTTCGGCTGGAAACACCATATATTTT; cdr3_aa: CASSIGSAGNTIYF
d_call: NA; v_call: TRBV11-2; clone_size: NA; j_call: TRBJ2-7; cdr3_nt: TGTGCCAGCAGCTTCAGGGGTTACGAGCAGCACTTC; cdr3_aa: CASSFRGYEQHF
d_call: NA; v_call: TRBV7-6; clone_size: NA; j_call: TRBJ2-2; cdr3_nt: TGTGCCAGCCGGTCCCGGGGGAGCGGCGGGGAGCTGTTTTTT; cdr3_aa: CASRSRGSGGELFF
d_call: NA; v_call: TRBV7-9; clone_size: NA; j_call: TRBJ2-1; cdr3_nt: TGTGCCAGCGGTCGAGGGGGAGGGAACAATGAGCAGTTCTTC; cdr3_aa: CASGRGGGNNEQFF
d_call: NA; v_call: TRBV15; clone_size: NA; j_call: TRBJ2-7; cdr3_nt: TGTGCCACCAGCAGGGACTTGCCGTACGAGCAGTACTTC; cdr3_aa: CATSRDLPYEQYF
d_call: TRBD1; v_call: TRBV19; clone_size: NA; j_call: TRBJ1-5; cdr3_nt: TGTACCAGTTCATATGTACCGGGACAGGGTTTCGATCAGCCCCAGCATTTT; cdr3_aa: CTSSYVPGQGFDQPQHF
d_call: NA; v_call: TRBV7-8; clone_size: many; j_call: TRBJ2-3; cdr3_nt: TGTGCCAGCAGCCCCCGACGGGGGCAGAGGAGAGATACGCAGTATTTT; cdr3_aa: CASSPRRGQRRDTQYF
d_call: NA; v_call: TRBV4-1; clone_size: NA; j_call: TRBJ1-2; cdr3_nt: TGCGCCAGCAGCCAGAAGACGGACTATGGCTACACCTTC; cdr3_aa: CASSQKTDYGYTF
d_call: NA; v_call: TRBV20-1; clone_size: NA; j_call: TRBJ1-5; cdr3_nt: TGCAGTGCCAGGCGCCGGGACATTGGGCAGCCCCAGCATTTT; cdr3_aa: CSARRRDIGQPQHF
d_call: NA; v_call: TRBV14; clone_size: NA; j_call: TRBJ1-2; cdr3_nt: TGTGCCAGCAGCTGGACAAACAACTATGGCTACACCTTC; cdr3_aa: CASSWTNNYGYTF
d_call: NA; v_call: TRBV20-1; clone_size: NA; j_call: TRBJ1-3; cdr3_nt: TGCAGCGCTCTCTCCGGGGCCAGGGACACCATATATTTT; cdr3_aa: CSALSGARDTIYF
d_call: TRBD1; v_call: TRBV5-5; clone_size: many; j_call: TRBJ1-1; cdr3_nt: TGTGCCAGCAGCGACAGGGTCGGGATGAACACTGAAGCTTTCTTT; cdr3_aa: CASSDRVGMNTEAFF